The rows below give T cell receptor beta chains drawn from one sample of a study of technical replicates of blood from a few donors. Assay: immunoSEQ multiplex PCR; the TCRdb copy retains only in-frame clones and omits some. The sample has about 56,000 clones; about 95% are singletons. The material sequenced was PBMCs. These receptor sequences come from a human donor in good health. Some clones in this sample may be carry-over from other donors' samples. The CDR3 runs from the conserved cysteine through the conserved F or W. Fields, in order: D gene, V gene, J gene, clone size, CDR3 DNA, CDR3 protein. D genes are given only for firm matches. The size entry is marked missing in some rows and otherwise reads once, few, many or a size class.

D gene: TRBD2
V gene: TRBV18
J gene: TRBJ2-3
clone size: .
CDR3 DNA: TGTGCCAGCTCACCCCGTATCCTAGCGGGAGGTTCAGATACGCAGTATTTT
CDR3 protein: CASSPRILAGGSDTQYF

D gene: .
V gene: TRBV13
J gene: TRBJ2-7
clone size: .
CDR3 DNA: TGTGCCAGCAGCTTCCTCCGGGACTCTACCTACGAGCAGTACTTC
CDR3 protein: CASSFLRDSTYEQYF

D gene: TRBD1
V gene: TRBV5-4
J gene: TRBJ2-5
clone size: once
CDR3 DNA: TGTGCCAGCAGCTTGAAGGTACAGGGGAGAGAGACCCAGTACTTC
CDR3 protein: CASSLKVQGRETQYF

D gene: .
V gene: TRBV7-2
J gene: TRBJ2-3
clone size: .
CDR3 DNA: TGTGCCAGCAGCCCATGGTCGGGAACAGATACGCAGTATTTT
CDR3 protein: CASSPWSGTDTQYF

D gene: .
V gene: TRBV27
J gene: TRBJ2-7
clone size: .
CDR3 DNA: TGTGCCAGCAGTTTACAGGGCCCCTACGAGCAGTACTTC
CDR3 protein: CASSLQGPYEQYF

D gene: .
V gene: TRBV7-2
J gene: TRBJ1-5
clone size: .
CDR3 DNA: TGTGCCAGCAGCTTAGACCAGGGGCCCCAGCATTTT
CDR3 protein: CASSLDQGPQHF

D gene: .
V gene: TRBV7-3
J gene: TRBJ2-5
clone size: .
CDR3 DNA: TGTGCCAGCAGCGCCTACACAGGAACTCGGGAGACCCAGTACTTC
CDR3 protein: CASSAYTGTRETQYF

D gene: .
V gene: TRBV7-2
J gene: TRBJ2-7
clone size: .
CDR3 DNA: TGTGCCAGCACAACTAGGGGGACCTACGAGCAGTACTTC
CDR3 protein: CASTTRGTYEQYF

D gene: TRBD1
V gene: TRBV15
J gene: TRBJ1-1
clone size: .
CDR3 DNA: TGTGCCACCAGCAAGAGACAGGGGGCTTTTATGAACACTGAAGCTTTCTTT
CDR3 protein: CATSKRQGAFMNTEAFF

D gene: .
V gene: TRBV21-1
J gene: TRBJ2-7
clone size: .
CDR3 DNA: TGTGCCAGCAGCTCCTCCGTCGGGCTAGCGACCTGGTTCGAGCAGTACTTC
CDR3 protein: CASSSSVGLATWFEQYF

D gene: .
V gene: TRBV4-3
J gene: TRBJ2-1
clone size: .
CDR3 DNA: TGCGCCAGCAGCCAAGGGGGCCGGGCGAGCTCCTACAATGAGCAGTTCTTC
CDR3 protein: CASSQGGRASSYNEQFF

D gene: .
V gene: TRBV5-6
J gene: TRBJ2-7
clone size: once
CDR3 DNA: TGTGCCAGCAGCCGCGAACAGGGTCTGGGGGAGCAGTACTTC
CDR3 protein: CASSREQGLGEQYF

D gene: TRBD1
V gene: TRBV7-9
J gene: TRBJ1-3
clone size: .
CDR3 DNA: TGTGCCAGCAGACTACAGGGGCCCGAAAACACCATATATTTT
CDR3 protein: CASRLQGPENTIYF

D gene: .
V gene: TRBV7-6
J gene: TRBJ1-3
clone size: .
CDR3 DNA: TGTGCCAGCAGTACAGCTTTCGGAAACACCATATATTTT
CDR3 protein: CASSTAFGNTIYF

D gene: TRBD1
V gene: TRBV7-2
J gene: TRBJ2-7
clone size: once
CDR3 DNA: TGTGCCAGCAGCTTAGGAGGGGCGGACAGGATCTACGAGCAGTACTTC
CDR3 protein: CASSLGGADRIYEQYF

D gene: .
V gene: TRBV7-3
J gene: TRBJ2-1
clone size: .
CDR3 DNA: TGTGCCAGCAGCCAAAGACTATCGCCCTCCTACAATGAGCAGTTCTTC
CDR3 protein: CASSQRLSPSYNEQFF

D gene: .
V gene: TRBV5-1
J gene: TRBJ2-7
clone size: .
CDR3 DNA: TGCGCCAGCAGCGCGAGGGTACGTTTCGGAGCCGTCGACGAGCAGTACTTC
CDR3 protein: CASSARVRFGAVDEQYF

D gene: .
V gene: TRBV4-3
J gene: TRBJ1-4
clone size: .
CDR3 DNA: TGCGCCAGCAGCCAAGGATCGGCAGGGCAGGAAAAACTGTTTTTT
CDR3 protein: CASSQGSAGQEKLFF

D gene: TRBD1
V gene: TRBV19
J gene: TRBJ2-5
clone size: once
CDR3 DNA: TGTGCCAGTAGAGGACAGGGGGCGGGGGAGACCCAGTACTTC
CDR3 protein: CASRGQGAGETQYF

D gene: .
V gene: TRBV5-1
J gene: TRBJ2-1
clone size: .
CDR3 DNA: TGCGCCAGCACGCTAGGGGGCAATGAGCAGTTCTTC
CDR3 protein: CASTLGGNEQFF

D gene: .
V gene: TRBV11-2
J gene: TRBJ2-7
clone size: .
CDR3 DNA: TGTGCCAGCAGCTCCAACAGGGGAGGCCACGAGCAGTACTTC
CDR3 protein: CASSSNRGGHEQYF

D gene: TRBD1
V gene: TRBV5-6
J gene: TRBJ1-6
clone size: .
CDR3 DNA: TGTGCCAGCAGCGGGGACAGGGGAGACTCACCCCTCCACTTT
CDR3 protein: CASSGDRGDSPLHF

D gene: TRBD1
V gene: TRBV19
J gene: TRBJ1-2
clone size: .
CDR3 DNA: TGTGCCAGTAGGGACAGGCGAGGCTACACCTTC
CDR3 protein: CASRDRRGYTF

D gene: TRBD2
V gene: TRBV6-5
J gene: TRBJ2-1
clone size: once
CDR3 DNA: TGTGCCAGCAGGCAACCGGGACTAGCGGGAGCGAAGCAGTTCTTC
CDR3 protein: CASRQPGLAGAKQFF